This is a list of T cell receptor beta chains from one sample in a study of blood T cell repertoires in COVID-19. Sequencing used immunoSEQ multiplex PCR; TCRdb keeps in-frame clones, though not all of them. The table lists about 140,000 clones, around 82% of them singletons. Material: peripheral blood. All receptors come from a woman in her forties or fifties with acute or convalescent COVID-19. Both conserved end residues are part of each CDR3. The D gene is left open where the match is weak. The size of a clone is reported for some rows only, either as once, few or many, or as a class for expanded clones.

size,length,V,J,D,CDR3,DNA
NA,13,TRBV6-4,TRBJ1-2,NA,CASRPQVDYGYTF,TGTGCCAGCAGACCGCAGGTGGACTATGGCTACACCTTC
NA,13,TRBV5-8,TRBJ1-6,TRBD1,CASSLNRGSPLHF,TGTGCCAGCAGCTTAAACAGGGGATCACCCCTCCACTTT
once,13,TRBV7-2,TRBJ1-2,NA,CASSLQGNYGYTF,TGTGCCAGCAGCTTACAGGGCAACTATGGCTACACCTTC
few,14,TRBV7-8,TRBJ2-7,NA,CASSLPLDPYEQYF,TGTGCCAGCAGCTTGCCCCTAGACCCCTACGAGCAGTACTTC
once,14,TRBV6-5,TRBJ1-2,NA,CASRLQSVDYGYTF,TGTGCCAGCAGACTACAATCGGTGGACTATGGCTACACCTTC
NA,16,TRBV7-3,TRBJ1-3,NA,CASSLNPTGTGNTIYF,TGTGCCAGCAGCTTAAACCCCACAGGGACTGGAAACACCATATATTTT
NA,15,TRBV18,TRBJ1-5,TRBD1,CASTDQTGDNQPQHF,TGTGCCAGCACCGACCAGACAGGGGACAATCAGCCCCAGCATTTT
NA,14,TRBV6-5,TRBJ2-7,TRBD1,CASRDRAKGYEQYF,TGTGCCAGCAGGGACAGGGCGAAGGGCTACGAGCAGTACTTC
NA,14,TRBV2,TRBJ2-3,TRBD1,CASIRDRVYDTQYF,TGTGCCAGCATCCGGGACAGGGTCTACGATACGCAGTATTTT
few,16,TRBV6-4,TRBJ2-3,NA,CASSEGGLPSTDTQYF,TGTGCCAGCAGTGAAGGAGGGCTTCCTAGCACAGATACGCAGTATTTT
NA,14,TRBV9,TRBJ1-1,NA,CASSPQGLHTEAFF,TGTGCCAGCAGCCCACAGGGTTTGCACACTGAAGCTTTCTTT
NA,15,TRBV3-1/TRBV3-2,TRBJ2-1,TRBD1,CASSHEDRAYNEQFF,TGTGCCAGCAGCCATGAGGACAGGGCCTACAATGAGCAGTTCTTC
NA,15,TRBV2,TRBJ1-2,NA,CASPTGDDLYYGYTF,TGTGCCAGCCCTACGGGTGATGATCTATACTATGGCTACACCTTC
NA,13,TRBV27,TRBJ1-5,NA,CASSENRISAQHF,TGTGCCAGCAGTGAAAACAGGATTTCGGCCCAGCATTTT
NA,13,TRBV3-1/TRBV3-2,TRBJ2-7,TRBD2,CASHGRGGEEQYF,TGTGCCAGCCACGGGCGGGGGGGGGAAGAGCAGTACTTC
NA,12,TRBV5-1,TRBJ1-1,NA,CASSLQGGRAFF,TGCGCCAGCAGCTTACAGGGAGGGAGGGCTTTCTTT
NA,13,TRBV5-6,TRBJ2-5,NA,CASSFPSQETQYF,TGTGCCAGCAGCTTTCCTTCCCAAGAGACCCAGTACTTC
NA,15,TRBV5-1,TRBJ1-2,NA,CASSLDAGPNYGYTF,TGCGCCAGCAGCTTGGACGCAGGCCCTAACTATGGCTACACCTTC
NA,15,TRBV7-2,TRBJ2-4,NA,CASSLAPLAKNIQYF,TGTGCCAGCAGCTTAGCTCCCTTAGCCAAAAACATTCAGTACTTC
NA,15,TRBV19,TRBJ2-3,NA,CASSPGTLTTDTQYF,TGTGCCAGTAGTCCCGGGACTCTAACCACAGATACGCAGTATTTT
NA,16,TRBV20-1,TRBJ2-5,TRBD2,CSASLLAGGPRETQYF,TGCAGTGCTAGTTTACTAGCGGGGGGGCCGCGTGAGACCCAGTACTTC
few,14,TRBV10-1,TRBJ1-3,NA,CASTERGLGNTIYF,TGCGCCAGCACTGAACGGGGTTTGGGAAACACCATATATTTT
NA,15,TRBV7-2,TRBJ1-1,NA,CASSLVARLNTEAFF,TGTGCCAGCAGCTTAGTAGCCAGATTGAACACTGAAGCTTTCTTT
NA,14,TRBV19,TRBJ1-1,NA,CASSTQGLNTEAFF,TGTGCCAGTAGTACCCAGGGATTGAACACTGAAGCTTTCTTT
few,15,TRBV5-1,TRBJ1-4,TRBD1,CASRRLTGSNEKLFF,TGCGCCAGCAGGAGATTGACAGGGTCTAATGAAAAACTGTTTTTT
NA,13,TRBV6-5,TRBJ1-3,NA,CAGTTAAANTIYF,TGTGCTGGCACTACGGCGGCGGCGAACACCATATATTTT
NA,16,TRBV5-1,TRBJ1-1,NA,CASSLGPSGLNTEAFF,TGCGCCAGCAGCTTAGGCCCATCAGGGTTGAACACTGAAGCTTTCTTT
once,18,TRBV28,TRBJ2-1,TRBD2,CASSTTEISGGDSDEQFF,TGTGCCAGCAGTACAACTGAGATTTCGGGGGGGGATTCAGATGAGCAGTTCTTC
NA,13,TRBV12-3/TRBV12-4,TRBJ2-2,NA,CASRISRTGELFF,TGTGCCAGCAGGATTAGCCGCACCGGGGAGCTGTTTTTT
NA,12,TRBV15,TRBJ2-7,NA,CATSRDGYEQYF,TGTGCCACCAGCAGAGACGGCTACGAGCAGTACTTC
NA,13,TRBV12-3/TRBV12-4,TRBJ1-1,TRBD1,CASKIRGLTEAFF,TGTGCCAGCAAAATCAGGGGGCTCACTGAAGCTTTCTTT
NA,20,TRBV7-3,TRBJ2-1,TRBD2,CASSLPWASGGAGHDNEQFF,TGTGCCAGCAGCTTACCGTGGGCTAGCGGGGGGGCCGGGCACGACAATGAGCAGTTCTTC
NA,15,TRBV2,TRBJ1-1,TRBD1,CASSEEWTGGTEAFF,TGTGCCAGCAGTGAAGAATGGACAGGGGGCACTGAAGCTTTCTTT
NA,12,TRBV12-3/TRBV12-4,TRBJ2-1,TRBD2,CASSFSSGGGFF,TGTGCCAGCAGTTTTTCTAGCGGGGGGGGGTTCTTC
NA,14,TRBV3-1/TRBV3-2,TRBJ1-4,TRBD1,CASSLGQGDEKLFF,TGTGCCAGCAGCTTGGGACAGGGGGATGAAAAACTGTTTTTT
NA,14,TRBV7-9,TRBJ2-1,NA,CASSPRSTGNEQFF,TGTGCCAGCAGCCCCCGTAGTACCGGGAATGAGCAGTTCTTC
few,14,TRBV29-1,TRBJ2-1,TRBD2,CSVVLAGFVDEQFF,TGCAGCGTTGTGTTAGCGGGGTTTGTTGATGAGCAGTTCTTC
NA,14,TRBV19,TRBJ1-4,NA,CASSFRGTNEKLFF,TGTGCCAGTTCGTTCAGGGGAACTAATGAAAAACTGTTTTTT
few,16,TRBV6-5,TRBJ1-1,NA,CASSYPVGGSYTEAFF,TGTGCCAGCAGTTACCCCGTTGGGGGGAGCTACACTGAAGCTTTCTTT
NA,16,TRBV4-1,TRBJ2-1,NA,CASSQDLRMGYNEQFF,TGCGCCAGCAGCCAAGATTTGCGGATGGGCTACAATGAGCAGTTCTTC
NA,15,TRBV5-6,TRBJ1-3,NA,CASSLGQTMGNTIYF,TGTGCCAGCAGCTTGGGGCAGACAATGGGAAACACCATATATTTT
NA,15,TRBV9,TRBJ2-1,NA,CASSVRGDTYNEQFF,TGTGCCAGCAGCGTACGGGGGGACACCTACAATGAGCAGTTCTTC
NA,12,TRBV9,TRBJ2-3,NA,CASSVDSDTQYF,TGTGCCAGCAGCGTAGACTCAGATACGCAGTATTTT
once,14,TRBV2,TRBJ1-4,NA,CASTREATNEKLFF,TGTGCCAGCACCCGAGAGGCAACTAATGAAAAACTGTTTTTT
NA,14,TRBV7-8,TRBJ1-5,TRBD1,CASSQDRADQPQHF,TGTGCCAGCAGTCAAGACAGGGCGGACCAGCCCCAGCATTTT
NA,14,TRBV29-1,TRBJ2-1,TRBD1,CSVIGGTGYNEQFF,TGCAGCGTTATTGGGGGGACAGGGTACAATGAGCAGTTCTTC
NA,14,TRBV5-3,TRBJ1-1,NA,CARSYKDTQAKAFF,TGTGCCAGAAGTTATAAGGACACGCAGGCTAAAGCTTTCTTT
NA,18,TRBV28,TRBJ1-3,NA,CASSFMGLGGDSGNTIYF,TGTGCCAGCAGTTTTATGGGCTTGGGGGGAGACTCTGGAAACACCATATATTTT
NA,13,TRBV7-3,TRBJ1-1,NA,CASSLTSGDEAFF,TGTGCCAGCAGCTTAACGTCAGGGGACGAAGCTTTCTTT
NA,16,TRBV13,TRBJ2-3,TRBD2,CASSPGLAGGTDTQYF,TGTGCCAGCAGCCCTGGACTAGCGGGGGGCACAGATACGCAGTATTTT